The 6 T cell receptor beta chains below were found in one sample sequenced in a study of CD4 T cells in relation to SARS-CoV-2 and coronaviruses. Some clones are missing from TCRdb's copy, which holds only in-frame ones; the method was immunoSEQ multiplex PCR. The sample includes approximately 15,000 clones, under 80% of them seen just once. The unexposed donors gave CD4+ T cells in about 2011-2018, prior to COVID-19. After about 11 days of culture, CD4+ T cells were isolated. No antigen has been identified for these receptors. Sequencing input: CD4+ T cells from PBMCs, cultured in vitro. The receptors here all came from a human donor in good health.

The genes are TRBV10-3 and TRBJ2-5; D remains unclear. The CDR3 runs to 11 residues. Trimming cost V 8 bases and J 2 bases, with 6 bases left between them. Germline V gives CDR1 ENHRY, CDR2 SYGVKD. CDR3 DNA: TGTGCCATCGGTGGGCAAGAGACCCAGTACTTC. It yields the protein CAIGGQETQYF.

For the CDR3, the DNA is TGCGCCAGCAGCTTGAGGGCAGGGGGCCAAGATACGCAGTATTTT. It encodes CASSLRAGGQDTQYF. V and J are TRBV5-1 and TRBJ2-3; the match to TRBD1 covers 8 bases. There are 15 residues in the CDR3. CDR1 SGHRS and CDR2 YFSETQ come from the germline V gene. V lost 1 base to trimming and J lost 5 bases; unmatched junction nucleotides: 6.

The genes are TRBV5-4 and TRBJ2-3; TRBD2 matches 8 bases. V lost 0 bases, J lost 0 bases, and 3 bases stayed unmatched. The CDR3 runs to 16 residues. Per germline, CDR1 SGHNT and CDR2 YYREEE (reference sequence). CDR3 protein: CASSLVLAGSTDTQYF. CDR3 in DNA: TGTGCCAGCAGCTTGGTCCTAGCGGGTAGCACAGATACGCAGTATTTT.

The chain recombines TRBV4-1 with TRBJ2-1; no clear D gene. The CDR3 extends over 14 amino acids. CDR1 and CDR2 from the germline V gene are MGHRA and YSYEKL. Trimming left V 1 base short and J 9 bases short, with 13 bases between. CDR3: CASSQGLRNGEQFF. As DNA, the CDR3 is TGCGCCAGCAGCCAAGGACTTAGGAATGGTGAGCAGTTCTTC.

The chain links TRBV29-1 to TRBJ2-5; D is uncertain. Germline-derived CDR1 and CDR2 are SQVTM and ANQGSEA. The CDR3 extends over 13 amino acids. V lost 4 bases and J lost 4, with 13 bases in between. CDR3 residues: CSVVLGRGETQYF. The CDR3 DNA sequence: TGCAGCGTTGTGCTAGGGCGTGGAGAGACCCAGTACTTC.

The rearrangement joins TRBV10-2 to TRBJ1-1, with D unresolved. The germline gives CDR1 WSHSY, CDR2 SAAADI. The CDR3 has 12 residues. V lost 6 bases to trimming and J lost 3 bases, with 8 bases between them. The CDR3 loop reads CASRPRDTEAFF. CDR3 bases: TGCGCCAGCAGGCCCCGGGACACTGAAGCTTTCTTT.